This record looks at one T cell receptor beta chain sequence and its context. These data belong to a study of blood T cell repertoires in COVID-19. About the research overall: PBMCs, B-cell-depleted T cells, or T cells provided the cDNA or gDNA that made up the material.

Germline V gene data show CDR1 as MDHEN and CDR2 as SYDVKM. V lost 2 bases, J lost 5 bases, and 9 bases stayed unmatched. The CDR3 has 16 residues. Individuals aged about 18 to 100 years were recruited from roughly 22 US areas. Participants' own reports of clinical history determined their cohort assignment. Under the authors' procedure: Amplification with reference gene primers provided the estimates of nucleated cell counts. The assay was immunoSEQ multiplex PCR, and TCRdb's table has in-frame clones only and misses some. V and J calls and clone size come straight from that table; D and trimming were deduced from the DNA. The top ten hold around 0.87% of the sample, which has 200,000 to 250,000 clones, approximately 90% seen once.

The sample consisted of PBMCs or T cells enriched from blood (not recorded which). The chain couples TRBV28 to TRBJ1-5, with 7 nucleotides matching TRBD1. The clonotype originates from a man over 45 who had been exposed to COVID-19. The CDR3 loop is CASSLPTQGFDQPQHF. The CDR3 DNA sequence: TGTGCCAGCAGTTTACCGACACAGGGGTTTGATCAGCCCCAGCATTTT.